Sequencing of this T cell receptor (beta chain) was carried out in a study of blood T cell repertoires in COVID-19. On the study more broadly: Samples taken during acute and convalescent COVID-19 were collected in the United States, Italy and Spain. In each case, the material was cDNA or gDNA derived from T cells, B-cell-depleted T cells, or PBMCs.

This CDR3 region has 13 residues. CDR1 is SGHNT, CDR2 YYREEE, per germline (reference sequence). The V and J ends lost 0 bases and 6 bases respectively, with 7 bases between them. TCRdb's copy holds only in-frame clones and misses some; the assay was immunoSEQ multiplex PCR. The sample holds some 45,000 clones, about 90% seen once. In its sample, this clone was seen once. The sample taken for sequencing was peripheral blood. This receptor was taken from a man between 65 and 80 years old with active COVID-19. The chain recombines TRBV5-4 with TRBJ1-3; D is undetermined. In DNA form, the CDR3 reads TGTGCCAGCAGCTTGGCCCCAGAAAACACCATATATTTT. Protein: CASSLAPENTIYF.